This T cell receptor (beta chain) appears in the sequencing data of a study of T and B cells in COVID-19 patients. Overall study context: Blood was sampled from COVID-19 patients who were either actively infected or recovered. Points from the study as a whole: Clonality of TRB repertoires was high in active COVID-19; recovery brought above-healthy diversity and richness.

CDR3 length equals 13 residues. Germline assignment: CDR1 SGHTA and CDR2 FQGNSA. The ends were cut back, 1 base at V and 5 bases at J, with 5 bases in the middle. Multiplex PCR with BIOMED2 TRB-A/B primer pools amplified TRB rearrangements. Each CDR3 protein is one row after TCRdb ran MiXCR on the multiplex PCR reads. The sample lists about 14,000 distinct CDR3 sequences; less than 30% were seen once. TRB was amplified from about 260-540 ng of blood genomic DNA. A word on this clonotype: What it binds is unknown.

The sequenced sample was blood. This chain joins TRBV7-2 and TRBJ2-2, with D perhaps given as TRBD1 or TRBD2 (5 bases each). This clonotype was obtained from a human donor who had recovered from COVID-19. Written as DNA, the CDR3 is TGTGCCAGCAGCTTAGGGGGGACCGGGGAGCTGTTTTTT. It is translated as CASSLGGTGELFF.